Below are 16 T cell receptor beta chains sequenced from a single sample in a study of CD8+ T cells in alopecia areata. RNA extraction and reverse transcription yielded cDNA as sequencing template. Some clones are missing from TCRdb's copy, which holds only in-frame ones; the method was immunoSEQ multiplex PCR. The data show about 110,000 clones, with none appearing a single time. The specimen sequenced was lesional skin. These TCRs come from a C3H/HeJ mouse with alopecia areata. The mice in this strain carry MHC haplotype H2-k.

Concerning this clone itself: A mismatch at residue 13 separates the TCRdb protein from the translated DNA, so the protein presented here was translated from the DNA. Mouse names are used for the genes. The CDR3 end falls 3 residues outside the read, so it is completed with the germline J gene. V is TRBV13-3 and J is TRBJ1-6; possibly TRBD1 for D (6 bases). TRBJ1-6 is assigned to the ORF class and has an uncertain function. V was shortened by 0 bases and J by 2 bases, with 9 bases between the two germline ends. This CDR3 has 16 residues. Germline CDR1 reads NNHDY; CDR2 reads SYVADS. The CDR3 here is CASSDAGGPYNSPLYF. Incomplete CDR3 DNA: TGTGCCAGCAGTGATGCGGGGGGCCCCTATAATTCGCCC.

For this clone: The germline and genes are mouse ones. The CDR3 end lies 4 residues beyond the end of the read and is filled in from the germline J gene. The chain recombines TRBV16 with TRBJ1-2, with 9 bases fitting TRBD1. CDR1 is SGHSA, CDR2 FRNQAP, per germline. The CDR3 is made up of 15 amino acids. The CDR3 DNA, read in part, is TGTGCAAGCAGCTTAGAGGGGACAGGGTTCCCC. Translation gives CASSLEGTGFP. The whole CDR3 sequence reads CASSLEGTGFPDYTF.

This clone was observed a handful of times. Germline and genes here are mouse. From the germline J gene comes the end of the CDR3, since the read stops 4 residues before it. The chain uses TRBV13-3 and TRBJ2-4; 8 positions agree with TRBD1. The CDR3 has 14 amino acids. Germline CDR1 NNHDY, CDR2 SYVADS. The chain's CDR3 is CASSDRRGRNTLYF. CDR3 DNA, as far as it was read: TGTGCCAGCAGTGATCGCAGGGGGCGAAAC.

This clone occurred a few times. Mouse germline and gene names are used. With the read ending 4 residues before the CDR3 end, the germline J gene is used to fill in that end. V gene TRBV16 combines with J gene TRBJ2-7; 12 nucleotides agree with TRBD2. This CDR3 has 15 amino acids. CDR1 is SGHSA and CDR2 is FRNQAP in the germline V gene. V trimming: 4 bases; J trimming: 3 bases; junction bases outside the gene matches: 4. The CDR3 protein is CASSSLDWGGYEQYF. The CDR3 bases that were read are TGTGCAAGCAGCTCCCTGGACTGGGGGGGCTAT.

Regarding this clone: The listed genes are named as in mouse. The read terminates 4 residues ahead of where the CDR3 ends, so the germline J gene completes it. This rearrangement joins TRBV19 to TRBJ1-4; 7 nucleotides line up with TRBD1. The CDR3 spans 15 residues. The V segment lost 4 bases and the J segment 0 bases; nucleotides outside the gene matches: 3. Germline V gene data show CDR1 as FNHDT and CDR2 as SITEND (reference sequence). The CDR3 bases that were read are TGTGCCAGCAGTCCCCAGGGGGTTTCCAACGAA. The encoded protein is CASSPQGVSNE. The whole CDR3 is CASSPQGVSNERLFF.

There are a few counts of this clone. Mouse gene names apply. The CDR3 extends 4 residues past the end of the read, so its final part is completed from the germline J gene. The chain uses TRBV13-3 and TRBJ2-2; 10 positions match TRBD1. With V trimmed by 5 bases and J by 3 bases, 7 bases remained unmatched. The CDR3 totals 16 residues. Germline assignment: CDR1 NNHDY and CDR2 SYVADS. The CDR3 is CASSEGTGDDTGQLYF. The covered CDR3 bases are TGTGCCAGCAGCGAAGGGACAGGGGATGACACCGGG.

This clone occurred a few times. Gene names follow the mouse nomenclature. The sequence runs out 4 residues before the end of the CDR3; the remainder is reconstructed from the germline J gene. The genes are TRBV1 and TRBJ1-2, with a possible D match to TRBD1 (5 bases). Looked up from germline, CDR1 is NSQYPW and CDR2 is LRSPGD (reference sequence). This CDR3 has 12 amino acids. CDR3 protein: CTCSAGRGDYTF. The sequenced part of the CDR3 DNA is TGCACCTGCAGTGCAGGGAGGGGC.

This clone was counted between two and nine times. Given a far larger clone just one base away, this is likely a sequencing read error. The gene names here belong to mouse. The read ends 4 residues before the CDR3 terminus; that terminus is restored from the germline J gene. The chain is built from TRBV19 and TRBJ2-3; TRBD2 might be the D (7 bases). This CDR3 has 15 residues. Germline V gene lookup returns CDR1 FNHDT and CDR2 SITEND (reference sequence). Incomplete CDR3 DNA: TGTCCCAGCAGTATAGGGGGGGGTAGTGCAGAA. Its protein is CPSSIGGGSAE. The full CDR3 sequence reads CPSSIGGGSAETLYF.

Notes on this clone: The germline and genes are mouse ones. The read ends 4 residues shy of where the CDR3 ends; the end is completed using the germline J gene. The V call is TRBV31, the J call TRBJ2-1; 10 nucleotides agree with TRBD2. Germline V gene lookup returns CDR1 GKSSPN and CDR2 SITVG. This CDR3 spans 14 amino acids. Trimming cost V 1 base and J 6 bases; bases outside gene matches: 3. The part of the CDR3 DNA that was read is TGTGCCTGGAGTCGCGACTGGGGGGTTGCT. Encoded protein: CAWSRDWGVA. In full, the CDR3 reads CAWSRDWGVAEQFF.

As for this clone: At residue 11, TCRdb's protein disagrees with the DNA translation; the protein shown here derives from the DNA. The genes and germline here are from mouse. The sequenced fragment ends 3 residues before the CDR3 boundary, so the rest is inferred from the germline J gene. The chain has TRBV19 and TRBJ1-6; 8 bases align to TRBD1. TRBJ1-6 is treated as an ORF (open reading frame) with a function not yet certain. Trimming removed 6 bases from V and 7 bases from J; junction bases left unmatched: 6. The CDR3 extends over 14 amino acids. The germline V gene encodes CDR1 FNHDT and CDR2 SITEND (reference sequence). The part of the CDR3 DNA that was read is TGTGCCAGCAAAAGGACAGGGTGGAATTCGCCC. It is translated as CASKRTGWNSP. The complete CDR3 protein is CASKRTGWNSPLYF.

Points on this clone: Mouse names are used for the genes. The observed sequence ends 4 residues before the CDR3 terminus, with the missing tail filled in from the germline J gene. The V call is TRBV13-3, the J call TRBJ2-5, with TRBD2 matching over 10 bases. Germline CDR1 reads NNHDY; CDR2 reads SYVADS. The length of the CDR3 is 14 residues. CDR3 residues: CASRKLGGEDTQYF. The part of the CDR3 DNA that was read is TGTGCCAGCAGAAAACTGGGGGGGGAAGAC.

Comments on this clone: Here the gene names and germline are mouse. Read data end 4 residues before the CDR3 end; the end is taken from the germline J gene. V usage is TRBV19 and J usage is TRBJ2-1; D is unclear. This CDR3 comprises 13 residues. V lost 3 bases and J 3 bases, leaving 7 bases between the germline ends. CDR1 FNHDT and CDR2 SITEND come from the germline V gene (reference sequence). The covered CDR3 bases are TGTGCCAGCAGTAAGACACTCTATGCT. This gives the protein CASSKTLYA. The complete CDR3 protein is CASSKTLYAEQFF.

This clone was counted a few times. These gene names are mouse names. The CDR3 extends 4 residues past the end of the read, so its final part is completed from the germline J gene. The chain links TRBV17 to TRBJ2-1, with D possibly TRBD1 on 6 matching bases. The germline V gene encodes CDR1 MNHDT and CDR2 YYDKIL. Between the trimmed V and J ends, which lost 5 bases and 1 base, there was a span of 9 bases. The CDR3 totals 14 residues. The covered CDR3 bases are TGTGCTAGCAGTCCGACAGGCAACTATGCT. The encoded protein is CASSPTGNYA. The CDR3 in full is CASSPTGNYAEQFF.

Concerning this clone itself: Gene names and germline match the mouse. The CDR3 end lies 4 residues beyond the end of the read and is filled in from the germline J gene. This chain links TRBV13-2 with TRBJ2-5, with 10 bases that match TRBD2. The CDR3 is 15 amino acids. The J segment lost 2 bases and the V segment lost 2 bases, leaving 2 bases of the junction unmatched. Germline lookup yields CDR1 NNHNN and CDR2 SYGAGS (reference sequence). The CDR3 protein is CASGEGTGVQDTQYF. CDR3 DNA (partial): TGTGCCAGCGGTGAAGGGACTGGGGTCCAAGAC.

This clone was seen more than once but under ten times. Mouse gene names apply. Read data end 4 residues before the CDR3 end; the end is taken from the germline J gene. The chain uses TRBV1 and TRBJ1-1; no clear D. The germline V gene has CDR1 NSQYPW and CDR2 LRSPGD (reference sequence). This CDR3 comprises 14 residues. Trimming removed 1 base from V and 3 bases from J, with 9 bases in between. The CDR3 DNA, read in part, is TGCACCTGCAGTGCAGTTGGGGTTCACACA. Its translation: CTCSAVGVHT. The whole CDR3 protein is CTCSAVGVHTEVFF.

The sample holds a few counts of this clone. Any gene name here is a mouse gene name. CDR3 DNA (partial): TGTGCCAGCTCTCGACGGGACTTTTAT. Its translation: CASSRRDFY. The whole CDR3 sequence is CASSRRDFYEQYF. The chain employs TRBV12-1 and TRBJ2-7; the D gene is possibly TRBD2 (6 bases). From the germline J gene comes the end of the CDR3, since the read stops 4 residues before it. This CDR3 spans 13 amino acids. The germline V gene encodes CDR1 SGHSN and CDR2 HYEKVE.